This entry features one T cell receptor (beta chain) sequence. Its antigen remains unidentified. Per germline, CDR1 SEHNR and CDR2 FQNEAQ (reference sequence). The junction had 8 bases not matched to a gene; V was cut back by 5 bases and J by 6 bases. CDR3 length equals 14 residues. It was with 60 Vbeta and 13 Jbeta primers that the PCR ran. Method: immunoSEQ multiplex PCR; TCRdb's copy keeps in-frame clones and lacks some. The sample lists more than 130,000 clones, around 73% occurring once. Recording of this donor's CMV serostatus was not done. The entry originates in a study of cytomegalovirus exposure and HLA in healthy donors. Points from the study as a whole: The sole available immune exposure information was CMV serostatus. Donors belonging to an Asian-associated ancestry cluster reportedly showed fewer N-insertions in productive TCRs than the approximately 690-donor mean, according to what a later analysis found.

The chain links TRBV7-9 to TRBJ2-3; 7 positions agree with TRBD1. This TCR was recovered from a human donor in good health. The sequenced material came from PBMCs. CDR3 bases: TGTGCCAGCAGCCCCCGACAGGGTGGCGATACGCAGTATTTT. This encodes CASSPRQGGDTQYF.